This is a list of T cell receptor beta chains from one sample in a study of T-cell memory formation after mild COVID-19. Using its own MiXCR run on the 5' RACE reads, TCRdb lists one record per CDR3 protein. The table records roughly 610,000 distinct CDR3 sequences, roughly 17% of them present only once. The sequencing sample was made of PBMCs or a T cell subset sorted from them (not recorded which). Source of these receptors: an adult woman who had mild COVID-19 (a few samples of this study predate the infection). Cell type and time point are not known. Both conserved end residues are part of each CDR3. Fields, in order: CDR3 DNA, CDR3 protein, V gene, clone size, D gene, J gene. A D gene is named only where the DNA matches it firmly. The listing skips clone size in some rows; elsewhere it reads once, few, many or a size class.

TGTGCCAGCAGGCCTCTCAGAGGGGGGAGTTCCTACGAGCAGTACTTC	CASRPLRGGSSYEQYF	TRBV11-2	NA	NA	TRBJ2-7
TGTGCCAGCTCACCACCGACAGGGGGGAATGAGCAGTTCTTC	CASSPPTGGNEQFF	TRBV18	many	TRBD1	TRBJ2-1
TGCAGTGCTAGAACGGACAACACTGAAGCTTTCTTT	CSARTDNTEAFF	TRBV20-1	few	NA	TRBJ1-1
TGTGCCAGCCGATCGGGGCTGTACGCCGGGGAGCTGATTTTT	CASRSGLYAGELIF	TRBV12-3/TRBV12-4	once	NA	TRBJ2-2
TGCGCCAGCAGCCAAGATGGGACAGGGCGACAGCCCCAGCATTTT	CASSQDGTGRQPQHF	TRBV4-1	NA	TRBD1	TRBJ1-5
TGTGCCAGCAGCCGAGTTGCGGGGGAACTCGGGGGCTACACCTTC	CASSRVAGELGGYTF	TRBV12-3/TRBV12-4	NA	NA	TRBJ1-2
TGTGCCAGCAGTTTACGCCTGGGCGGGTCGAACACTGAAGCTTTCTTT	CASSLRLGGSNTEAFF	TRBV27	few	NA	TRBJ1-1
TGCGCCAGCAGCTTGGAGACAACCCTCGTTAGCGGCTACACCTTC	CASSLETTLVSGYTF	TRBV5-1	NA	NA	TRBJ1-2
TGTGCCAGCAGCTTAACCCGGGACAGGGGTAATGAAAAACTGTTTTTT	CASSLTRDRGNEKLFF	TRBV7-9	NA	TRBD1	TRBJ1-4
TGTGCCAGCAGTTTAGGGGTTCAGGGCTCCGATACGCAGTATTTT	CASSLGVQGSDTQYF	TRBV27	few	NA	TRBJ2-3
TGTGCCAGCAGTACCTCTAGGGTCACCGGGGAGCTGTTTTTT	CASSTSRVTGELFF	TRBV12-3/TRBV12-4	NA	NA	TRBJ2-2
TGTGCCAGCAGTGAAAGAGTTGGCAGGGGGAGCGATGGCTACACCTTC	CASSERVGRGSDGYTF	TRBV6-1	NA	TRBD1	TRBJ1-2
TGTGCCATCAGTGAGTCTGGCGGGAGGGCCCCGTACTTC	CAISESGGRAPYF	TRBV10-3	NA	TRBD2	TRBJ2-7
TGTGCCAGCAGCCGCGACAGGGAAACTTACAATGAGCAGTTCTTC	CASSRDRETYNEQFF	TRBV12-3/TRBV12-4	few	TRBD1	TRBJ2-1
TGTGCCAGCAGCTTAATCCCCAGGGCTACCGGGGAGCTGTTTTTT	CASSLIPRATGELFF	TRBV7-3	few	NA	TRBJ2-2
TGCGCCAGCAGCGTGGGACTAGGGGGAAACTACAATGAGCAGTTCTTC	CASSVGLGGNYNEQFF	TRBV5-1	NA	TRBD2	TRBJ2-1
TGTGCCAGCAGCAGTAGGGGGCTAGCGGGGCAAGAGACCCAGTACTTC	CASSSRGLAGQETQYF	TRBV7-2	NA	TRBD2	TRBJ2-5
TGCGCCAGCAGCCAAGATTGGGGGGGGACCTCCTACGAGCAGTACTTC	CASSQDWGGTSYEQYF	TRBV4-1	NA	TRBD2	TRBJ2-7
TGCAGTGCTAGATGGGGATTCAATGAGCAGTTCTTC	CSARWGFNEQFF	TRBV20-1	NA	NA	TRBJ2-1
TGTGCCAGCAGCTTAGACTGGAACGCTGAAGCTTTCTTT	CASSLDWNAEAFF	TRBV7-9	NA	NA	TRBJ1-1
TGTGCCAGCAGCGTAGGTGATAGCGGGAGTTTTGAGCAGTTCTTC	CASSVGDSGSFEQFF	TRBV9	few	TRBD2	TRBJ2-1
TGTGCCAGCAGCACTGGGTCAGGTGGAGCTTTCTTT	CASSTGSGGAFF	TRBV6-5	NA	NA	TRBJ1-1
TGCAGTGCTAGAGCCGGGACAGGGTGGAATGAGCAGTTCTTC	CSARAGTGWNEQFF	TRBV20-1	NA	TRBD1	TRBJ2-1
TGTGCCATCAGTACGGGGGACTTGGCCACAGATACGCAGTATTTT	CAISTGDLATDTQYF	TRBV10-3	few	NA	TRBJ2-3
TGTGCCAGCAGTCACGACAGGGGAAATCAGCCCCAGCATTTT	CASSHDRGNQPQHF	TRBV12-3/TRBV12-4	NA	TRBD1	TRBJ1-5
TGTGCCAGCAGTTACGTAACGGAGCTGTTTTTT	CASSYVTELFF	TRBV6-2/TRBV6-3	few	NA	TRBJ2-2
TGTGCCAGCAGAGTTCAGACAGGGGGCACGGGAACTGAAGCTTTCTTT	CASRVQTGGTGTEAFF	TRBV6-5	few	TRBD1	TRBJ1-1
TGCAGTGCTCTCCCCCGGGCTCACTACTACGAGCAGTACTTC	CSALPRAHYYEQYF	TRBV20-1	NA	NA	TRBJ2-7
TGTGCCAGCAGCTTATCCCCTGTGGGGGAGAGATCCTACGAGCAGTACTTC	CASSLSPVGERSYEQYF	TRBV7-9	few	NA	TRBJ2-7
TGTGCCAGCAGATCTAGCGGCCATCCCCCCGGAAAGCAGTACTTC	CASRSSGHPPGKQYF	TRBV12-3/TRBV12-4	NA	TRBD2	TRBJ2-7
TGTGCCAGCAGCCCGGGACTCCCCAGCACTGAAGCTTTCTTT	CASSPGLPSTEAFF	TRBV7-9	few	NA	TRBJ1-1
TGTGCCTGGAGTGCCTGGGGCTACCAAGAGACCCAGTACTTC	CAWSAWGYQETQYF	TRBV30	few	NA	TRBJ2-5
TGCAGCGTTGAAGATCGTGGCAGGGTTACTGAAGCTTTCTTT	CSVEDRGRVTEAFF	TRBV29-1	NA	NA	TRBJ1-1
TGCAGTGCTAGAGACGGGAGCTCCTACAATGAGCAGTTCTTC	CSARDGSSYNEQFF	TRBV20-1	many	NA	TRBJ2-1
TGTGCCAGCAGTGGCAGGGGGCCCGGGGAGCTGTTTTTT	CASSGRGPGELFF	TRBV5-4	few	TRBD1	TRBJ2-2
TGTGCCAGCAGCTTAGCCGACAGGCGGCTTTCGAACACTGAAGCTTTCTTT	CASSLADRRLSNTEAFF	TRBV11-2	NA	NA	TRBJ1-1
TGCGCCAGCAGCTTGGGGGACAGGTCCCCCATGAGATACGAGCAGTACTTC	CASSLGDRSPMRYEQYF	TRBV5-1	few	TRBD1	TRBJ2-7